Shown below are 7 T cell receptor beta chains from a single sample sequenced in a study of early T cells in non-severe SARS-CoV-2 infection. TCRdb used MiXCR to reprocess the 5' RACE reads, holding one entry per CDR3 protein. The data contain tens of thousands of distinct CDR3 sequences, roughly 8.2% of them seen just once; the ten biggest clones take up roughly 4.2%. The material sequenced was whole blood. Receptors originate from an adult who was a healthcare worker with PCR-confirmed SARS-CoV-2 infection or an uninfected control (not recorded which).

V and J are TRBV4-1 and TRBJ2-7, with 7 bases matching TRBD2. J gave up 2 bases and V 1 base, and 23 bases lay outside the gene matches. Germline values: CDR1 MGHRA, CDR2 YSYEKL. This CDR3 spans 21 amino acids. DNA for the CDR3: TGCGCCAGCAGCCAAGTAGGAAGATTCGTTATTGGGGGGGTCGGCACCTACGAGCAGTACTTC. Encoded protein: CASSQVGRFVIGGVGTYEQYF.

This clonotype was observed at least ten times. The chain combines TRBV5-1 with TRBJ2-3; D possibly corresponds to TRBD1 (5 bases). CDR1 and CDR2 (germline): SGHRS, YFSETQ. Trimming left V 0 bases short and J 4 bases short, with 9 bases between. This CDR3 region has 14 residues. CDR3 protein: CASSLEQAADTQYF. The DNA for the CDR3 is TGCGCCAGCAGCTTGGAACAGGCCGCAGATACGCAGTATTTT.

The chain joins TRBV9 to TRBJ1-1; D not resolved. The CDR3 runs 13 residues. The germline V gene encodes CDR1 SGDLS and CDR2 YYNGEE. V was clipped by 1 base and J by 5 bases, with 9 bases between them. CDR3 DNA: TGTGCCAGCAGCGTAATGGGTGGAACTGAAGCTTTCTTT. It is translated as CASSVMGGTEAFF.

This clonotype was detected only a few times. CDR3 amino acids: CASSFRTVHNEQFF. CDR3 coding DNA: TGCGCCAGCAGCTTTCGGACGGTCCACAATGAGCAGTTCTTC. The chain employs TRBV5-1 and TRBJ2-1; D not certain. Germline V gene sequence: CDR1 SGHRS, CDR2 YFSETQ. V was shortened by 2 bases and J by 5 bases, with 11 bases between the two germline ends. The CDR3 length is 14 residues. Variable domain in full (rest from reference TRBV5-1 and TRBJ2-1): KAGVTQTPRYLIKTRGQQVTLSCSPISGHRSVSWYQQTPGQGLQFLFEYFSETQRNKGNFPGRFSGRQFSNSRSEMNVSTLELGDSALYLCASSFRTVHNEQFFGPGTRLTVL.

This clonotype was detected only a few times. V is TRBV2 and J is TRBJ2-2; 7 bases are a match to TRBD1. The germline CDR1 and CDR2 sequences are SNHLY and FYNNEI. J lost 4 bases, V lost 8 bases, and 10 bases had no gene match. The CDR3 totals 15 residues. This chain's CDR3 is CASLGAGGFTGELFF. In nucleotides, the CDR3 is TGTGCCAGCCTAGGTGCAGGGGGTTTCACCGGGGAGCTGTTTTTT.

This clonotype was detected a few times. CDR3 region: CASSSSGSNQPQHF. DNA of the CDR3: TGTGCCAGCAGTTCCTCGGGGAGCAATCAGCCCCAGCATTTT. V and J are TRBV28 and TRBJ1-5; D not certain. Germline-derived CDR1 and CDR2 are MDHEN and SYDVKM. The CDR3 contains 14 residues. The V end lost 4 bases, the J end lost 1 base, and 8 bases lay between the germline ends.

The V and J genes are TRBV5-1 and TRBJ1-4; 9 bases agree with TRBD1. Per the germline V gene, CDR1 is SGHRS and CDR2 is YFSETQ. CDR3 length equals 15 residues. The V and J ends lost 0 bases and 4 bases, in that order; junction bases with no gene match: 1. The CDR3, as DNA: TGCGCCAGCAGCTTGGGGGACAGGGATAATGAAAAACTGTTTTTT. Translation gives CASSLGDRDNEKLFF.